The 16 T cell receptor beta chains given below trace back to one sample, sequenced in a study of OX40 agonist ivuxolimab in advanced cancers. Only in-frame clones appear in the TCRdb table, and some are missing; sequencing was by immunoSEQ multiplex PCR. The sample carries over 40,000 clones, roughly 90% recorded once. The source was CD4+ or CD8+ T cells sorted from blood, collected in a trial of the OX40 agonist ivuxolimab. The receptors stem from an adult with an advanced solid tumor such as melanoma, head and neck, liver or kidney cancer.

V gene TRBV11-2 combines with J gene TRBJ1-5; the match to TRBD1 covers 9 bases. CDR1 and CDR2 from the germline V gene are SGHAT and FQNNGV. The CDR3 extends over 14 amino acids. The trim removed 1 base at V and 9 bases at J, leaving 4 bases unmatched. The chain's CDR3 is CASSLGTGVGPQHF. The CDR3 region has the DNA TGTGCCAGCAGCTTAGGGACAGGGGTCGGGCCCCAGCATTTT.

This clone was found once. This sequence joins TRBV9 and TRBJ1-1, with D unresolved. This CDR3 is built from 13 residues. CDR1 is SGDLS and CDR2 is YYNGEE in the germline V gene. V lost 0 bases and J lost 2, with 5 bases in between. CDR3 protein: CASSVELNTEAFF. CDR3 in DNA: TGTGCCAGCAGCGTAGAACTAAACACTGAAGCTTTCTTT.

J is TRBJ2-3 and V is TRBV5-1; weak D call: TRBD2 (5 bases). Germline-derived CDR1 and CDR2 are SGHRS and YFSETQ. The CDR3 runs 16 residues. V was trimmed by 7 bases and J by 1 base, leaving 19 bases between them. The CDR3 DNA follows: TGCGCCAGCCGGCCCATAGGCACCGGGGGCACAGATACGCAGTATTTT. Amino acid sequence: CASRPIGTGGTDTQYF.

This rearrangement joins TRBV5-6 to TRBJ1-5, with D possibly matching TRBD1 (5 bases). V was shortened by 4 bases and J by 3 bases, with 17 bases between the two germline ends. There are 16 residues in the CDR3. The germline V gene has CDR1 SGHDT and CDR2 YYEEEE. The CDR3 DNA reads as TGTGCCAGCAGCCGCGGGGGTGGGAGGTTCAATCAGCCCCAGCATTTT. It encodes CASSRGGGRFNQPQHF.

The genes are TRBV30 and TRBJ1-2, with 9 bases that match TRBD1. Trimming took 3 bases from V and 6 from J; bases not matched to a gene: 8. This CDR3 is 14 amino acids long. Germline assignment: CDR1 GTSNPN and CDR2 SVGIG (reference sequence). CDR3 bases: TGTGCCTGGAGACAAACAGGGGGCTCCGATGGCTACACCTTC. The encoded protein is CAWRQTGGSDGYTF.

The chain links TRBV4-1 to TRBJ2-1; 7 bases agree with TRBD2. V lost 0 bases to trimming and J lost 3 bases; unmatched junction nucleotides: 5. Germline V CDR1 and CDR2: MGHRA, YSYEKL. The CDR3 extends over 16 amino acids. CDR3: CASSQDAQRGYNEQFF. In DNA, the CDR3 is TGCGCCAGCAGCCAAGATGCCCAGCGGGGCTACAATGAGCAGTTCTTC.

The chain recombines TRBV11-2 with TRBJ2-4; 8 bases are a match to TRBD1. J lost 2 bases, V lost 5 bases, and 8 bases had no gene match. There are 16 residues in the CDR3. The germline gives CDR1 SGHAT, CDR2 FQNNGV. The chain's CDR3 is CASSRQGTSSKNIQYF. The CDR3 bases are TGTGCCAGCAGCCGACAGGGGACATCGTCCAAAAACATTCAGTACTTC.

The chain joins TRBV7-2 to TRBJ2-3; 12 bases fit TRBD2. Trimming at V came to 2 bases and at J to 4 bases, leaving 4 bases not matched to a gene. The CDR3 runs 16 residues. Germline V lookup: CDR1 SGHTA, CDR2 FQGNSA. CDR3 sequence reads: CASSLLAGGTPDTQYF. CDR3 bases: TGTGCCAGCAGCTTACTAGCGGGAGGGACTCCAGATACGCAGTATTTT.

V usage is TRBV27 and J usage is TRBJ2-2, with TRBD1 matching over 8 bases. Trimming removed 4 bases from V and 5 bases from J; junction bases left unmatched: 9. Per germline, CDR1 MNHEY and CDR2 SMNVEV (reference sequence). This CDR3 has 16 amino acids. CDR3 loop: CASSSQGADRTGELFF. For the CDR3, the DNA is TGTGCCAGCAGTTCCCAGGGGGCAGATCGGACCGGGGAGCTGTTTTTT.

The CDR3 reads CASSTEGEGYNEQFF. The CDR3 DNA sequence: TGTGCCAGCAGCACGGAAGGCGAGGGCTACAATGAGCAGTTCTTC. The chain links TRBV11-3 to TRBJ2-1; TRBD2 is a possible D gene (5 bases). The CDR3 extends over 15 amino acids. CDR1 and CDR2 (germline): SGHNT, YENEEA. V lost 5 bases and J 3 bases, leaving 14 bases between the germline ends.

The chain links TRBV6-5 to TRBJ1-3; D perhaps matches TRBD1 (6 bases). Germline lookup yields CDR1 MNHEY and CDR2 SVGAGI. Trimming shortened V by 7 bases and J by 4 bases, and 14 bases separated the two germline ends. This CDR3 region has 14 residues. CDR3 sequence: CASTRGGLGNTIYF. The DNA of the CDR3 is TGTGCCAGCACCCGAGGGGGGCTCGGAAACACCATATATTTT.

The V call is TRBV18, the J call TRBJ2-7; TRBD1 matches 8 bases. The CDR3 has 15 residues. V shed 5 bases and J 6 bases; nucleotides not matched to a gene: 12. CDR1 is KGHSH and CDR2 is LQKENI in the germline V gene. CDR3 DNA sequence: TGTGCCAGCTCAACAGACAGGGGTCAATCAGCCGAGCAGTACTTC. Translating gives CASSTDRGQSAEQYF.

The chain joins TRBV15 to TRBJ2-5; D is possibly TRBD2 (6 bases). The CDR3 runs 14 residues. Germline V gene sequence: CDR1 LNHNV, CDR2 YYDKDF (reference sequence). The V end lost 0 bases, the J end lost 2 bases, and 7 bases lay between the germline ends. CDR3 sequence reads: CATSRDRGQETQYF. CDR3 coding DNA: TGTGCCACCAGCAGAGATCGGGGGCAAGAGACCCAGTACTTC.

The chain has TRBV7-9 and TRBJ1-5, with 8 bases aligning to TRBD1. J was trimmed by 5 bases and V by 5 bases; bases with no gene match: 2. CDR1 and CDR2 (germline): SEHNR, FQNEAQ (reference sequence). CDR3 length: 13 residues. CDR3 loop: CASSGQGHQPQHF. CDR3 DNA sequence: TGTGCCAGCAGCGGACAGGGACATCAGCCCCAGCATTTT.

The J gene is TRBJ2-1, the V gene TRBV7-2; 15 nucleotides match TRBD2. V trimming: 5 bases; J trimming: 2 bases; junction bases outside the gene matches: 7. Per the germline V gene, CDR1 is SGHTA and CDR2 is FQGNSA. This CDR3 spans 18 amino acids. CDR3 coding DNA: TGTGCCAGCAGCATACGGACTAGCGGGAGGGCCCCCTACAATGAGCAGTTCTTC. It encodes CASSIRTSGRAPYNEQFF.

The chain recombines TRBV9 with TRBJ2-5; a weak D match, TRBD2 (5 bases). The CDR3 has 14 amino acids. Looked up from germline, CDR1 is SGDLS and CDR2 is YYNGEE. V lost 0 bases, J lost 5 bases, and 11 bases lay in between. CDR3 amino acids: CASSVDGKLETQYF. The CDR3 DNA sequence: TGTGCCAGCAGCGTAGACGGGAAACTGGAGACCCAGTACTTC.